This TCR beta chain was retrieved from a study of blood T cell repertoires in COVID-19. In the study overall: Collection of acute and convalescent COVID-19 samples took place in the United States, Italy and Spain. T cells, B-cell-depleted T cells, or PBMCs supplied cDNA or gDNA.

V gave up 1 base and J gave up 12 bases; unmatched junction bases: 10. CDR1 is SGHAT, CDR2 FQNNGV, per germline. The CDR3 sequence is 15 residues long. Authors' analysis steps: The authors estimated nucleated cell counts from reference gene primer amplification. Assay used: immunoSEQ multiplex PCR; TCRdb lists only in-frame clones, some missing. V and J calls and clone size are copied from that table; D and trimming were computed from the DNA. This table holds about 190,000 clones, around 79% found once. The receptor comes from a man in his forties or fifties who had recovered from COVID-19. The chain links TRBV11-2 to TRBJ2-1, with TRBD1 identical over 9 bases. Sequenced sample: peripheral blood. In DNA, the CDR3 is TGTGCCAGCAGCTTAGGCCGGGACAGGGTAGGATGGCAGTTCTTC. Protein: CASSLGRDRVGWQFF.